What follows are 8 T cell receptor beta chains derived from one specimen sequenced in a study of identical twins (TCRdb year 2016). Libraries came from 5' RACE. Sequencing took place on an Illumina HiSeq 2000. TCRdb trimmed the raw reads at Q25, called clones with MiXCR and kept productive beta chains. Identical CDR3 proteins give one entry, which carries the most common genes and DNA. Present in this sample are under 300,000 distinct CDR3 sequences, approximately 12% of which were seen just once. The top ten hold under 4.5% of the sample. The data were also submitted as part of a second study, on yellow fever vaccine responses in identical twins.

Material: memory (CD45RO+) T cells sorted from blood. This specimen's cell subset or site label, per the study, means: CD45RO+ enriched T cells. The origin of the receptors is a young woman in good health.

This clonotype showed up just a few times. The chain carries TRBV5-1 and TRBJ2-7; 16 nucleotides match TRBD2. CDR1 is SGHRS and CDR2 is YFSETQ in the germline V gene. With 4 bases clipped from V and 9 bases from J, the junction kept 7 bases outside the gene matches. The CDR3 has 15 residues. DNA of the CDR3: TGCGCCAGCAGCGCGGGACTAGCGGGAGGGCCAGGGCAGTACTTC. Protein: CASSAGLAGGPGQYF.

This sequence joins TRBV28 and TRBJ2-7; 8 positions agree with TRBD1. V trimming: 1 base; J trimming: 7 bases; junction bases outside the gene matches: 6. This CDR3 contains 14 residues. Looked up from germline, CDR1 is MDHEN and CDR2 is SYDVKM. The CDR3 DNA sequence: TGTGCCAGCAGTTTATCCCAGGGGGCGGGAGAGCAGTACTTC. It encodes CASSLSQGAGEQYF. Drawing the rest from reference TRBV28 and TRBJ2-7, the complete variable domain is DVKVTQSSRYLVKRTGEKVFLECVQDMDHENMFWYRQDPGLGLRLIYFSYDVKMKEKGDIPEGYSVSREKKERFSLILESASTNQTSMYLCASSLSQGAGEQYFGPGTRLTVT.

This clonotype has more than one count but fewer than ten. V usage is TRBV2 and J usage is TRBJ2-1; 7 positions agree with TRBD2. Per germline, CDR1 SNHLY and CDR2 FYNNEI. The CDR3 is 15 amino acids. V was clipped by 4 bases and J by 8 bases; unmatched bases: 11. CDR3 amino acids: CASSVPGLPDDEQFF. CDR3 in DNA: TGTGCCAGCAGTGTTCCGGGACTACCTGACGATGAGCAGTTCTTC.

The rearrangement joins TRBV6-1 to TRBJ1-6, with 10 bases aligning to TRBD1. The CDR3 extends over 12 amino acids. V dropped 9 bases and J dropped 10; count of bases not matched to a gene: 3. Germline lookup yields CDR1 MNHNS and CDR2 SASEGT. CDR3 amino acids: CASRTGGSPLHF. CDR3 DNA: TGTGCCAGTAGGACAGGGGGGTCACCCCTCCACTTT.

This clonotype appeared many times. The chain combines TRBV2 with TRBJ2-6; no clear D gene. The V gene's germline CDR1 is SNHLY and CDR2 FYNNEI. This CDR3 contains 13 residues. Deletions cut 10 bases from V and 0 bases from J, with 7 bases between. The CDR3 nucleotides are TGTGCCAACGGTGTCTCTGGGGCCAACGTCCTGACTTTC. It encodes CANGVSGANVLTF.

This clonotype came up a few times. The chain combines TRBV7-2 with TRBJ2-2; the D is unclear. V lost 5 bases, J lost 4 bases, and 11 bases lay in between. The germline V gene has CDR1 SGHTA and CDR2 FQGNSA. The CDR3 has 14 amino acids. The CDR3: CASSRFKGTGELFF. DNA of the CDR3: TGTGCCAGCAGCAGATTTAAGGGCACCGGGGAGCTGTTTTTT.

This clonotype was counted between two and nine times. This chain uses TRBV20-1 with TRBJ1-1; TRBD1 matches 11 bases. This CDR3 is 12 amino acids long. Trimming cost V 5 bases and J 7 bases; bases outside gene matches: 3. Per germline, CDR1 DFQATT and CDR2 SNEGSKA (reference sequence). The CDR3, as DNA: TGCAGTGCTTCCGGGACAGGGGGTGAAGCTTTCTTT. As protein: CSASGTGGEAFF.

This clonotype was seen more than once but under ten times. In DNA form, the CDR3 reads TGTGCCAGCAGGAACAGGGTTGCGGGGACCGGGGAGCTGTTTTTT. It translates to CASRNRVAGTGELFF. V and J are TRBV6-1 and TRBJ2-2, with D possibly being TRBD1 or TRBD2 (6 bases each). Germline CDR1 and CDR2: MNHNS and SASEGT. The ends were cut back, 6 bases at V and 5 bases at J, with 16 bases in the middle. The CDR3 contains 15 residues.